The rows below give T cell receptor beta chains drawn from one sample of a study of CD8 T cells in ankylosing spondylitis. Via MiXCR, TCRdb re-called the 5' RACE reads, giving one row per CDR3 protein. The data contain about 340,000 distinct CDR3 sequences, around 15% of them singletons. Sequenced material: blood, either unsorted or a sorted T cell fraction (not recorded which). Source of these receptors: a male donor with ankylosing spondylitis or in good health (not recorded which). CDR3s leave out the opening cysteine and the closing phenylalanine or tryptophan. The D gene is left open where the match is weak.

d_gene,j_gene,v_gene,CDR3aa
-,TRBJ2-1,TRBV3-1,ASSQRGAPRNEQF
-,TRBJ1-1,TRBV12-3/TRBV12-4,ASRTRAEAF
-,TRBJ1-6,TRBV5-5,ASRQGLDNSPLH
TRBD1,TRBJ1-1,TRBV5-1,ASSRTGHTEAF
TRBD1,TRBJ2-7,TRBV5-1,ASSLGTGIIANSYEQY
-,TRBJ1-1,TRBV5-1,ASSRSMGDTEAF
-,TRBJ2-1,TRBV3-1,ASSQELNNEQF
-,TRBJ2-7,TRBV20-1,SASSVRTYEQY
TRBD2,TRBJ2-3,TRBV6-5,ASSSTSGARSTDTQY
-,TRBJ2-6,TRBV5-1,ASSLDSASGANVLT
TRBD1,TRBJ2-5,TRBV5-1,ASSSGQERPLPRFYGFRTQY
-,TRBJ2-5,TRBV6-5,ASSNSNLGETQY
-,TRBJ2-1,TRBV12-3/TRBV12-4,ASSFLSRGTEQF
-,TRBJ2-6,TRBV29-1,SAEGTVSSGANVLT
TRBD2,TRBJ2-1,TRBV12-3/TRBV12-4,ASSTGLAGIYNEQF
-,TRBJ2-5,TRBV5-1,ASSVPRDYQETQY
-,TRBJ2-2,TRBV5-1,ASSLEGLNTGELF
-,TRBJ2-5,TRBV5-1,ASSLGAPQETQY
TRBD2,TRBJ2-5,TRBV4-2,ASSQDTTSGAPETQY
-,TRBJ2-2,TRBV27,ASSFGWARTGELF
-,TRBJ2-4,TRBV4-2,ASSRLSAGKNIQY
-,TRBJ2-2,TRBV29-1,SVEVGQRIDPGELF